Listed here are 18 T cell receptor beta chains from one sample, sequenced in a study of beta chain features in type 1 diabetes. Expressed TCRB transcripts were sequenced after all isolated RNA was converted to cDNA. Assay used: immunoSEQ multiplex PCR; TCRdb lists only in-frame clones, some missing. The top ten clones hold 0.02% to 0.025% of a sample with under 950,000 clones, 15% to 20% of them seen once. What was sequenced was naive CD4+ T cells from blood. The source is a woman between 18 and 29 years old in good health.

In this sample, this clone turned up a few times. The V and J genes are TRBV7-9 and TRBJ1-4, with 8 bases fitting TRBD1. The CDR3 runs 14 residues. The V and J ends lost 7 bases and 14 bases, in that order; junction bases with no gene match: 15. Per germline, CDR1 SEHNR and CDR2 FQNEAQ (reference sequence). CDR3 sequence reads: CASNTDREYEGLFF. For the CDR3, the DNA is TGTGCCAGCAACACGGACAGGGAATACGAGGGGCTGTTTTTT.

The table lists this clone with a few counts. The chain links TRBV5-1 to TRBJ2-2, with a tentative D call TRBD1 (7 bases). CDR3 length: 20 residues. Deletions cut 4 bases from V and 6 bases from J, with 31 bases between. Germline CDR1 SGHRS, CDR2 YFSETQ. The CDR3 DNA reads as TGCGCCAGCAGCCAGCGAGGACAGGATTCAGGGGGAGGAAGCCCCGGGGAGCTGTTTTTT. It specifies CASSQRGQDSGGGSPGELFF.

The V gene is TRBV5-1, the J gene TRBJ1-4; TRBD1 matches at 8 bases. Germline V CDR1 and CDR2: SGHRS, YFSETQ. CDR3 size: 19 residues. Trimming at V came to 2 bases and at J to 0 bases, leaving 12 bases not matched to a gene. In nucleotides, the CDR3 is TGCGCCAGCAGCTTTTCGAGCCATGGACAGGGAACAACTAATGAAAAACTGTTTTTT. As protein: CASSFSSHGQGTTNEKLFF.

This clone appeared a few times. The CDR3 DNA reads TGTGCCAGCAGTTTCCTGCCGAGACTTGTGGGCACAGATACGCAGTATTTT. This codes for CASSFLPRLVGTDTQYF. The V and J genes are TRBV28 and TRBJ2-3; D not certain. Trimming shortened V by 3 bases and J by 1 base, and 17 bases separated the two germline ends. The germline V gene encodes CDR1 MDHEN and CDR2 SYDVKM. The CDR3 sequence is 17 residues long.

The gene calls are TRBV6-5 and TRBJ2-1; D is perhaps TRBD2 (5 bases). The V end was cut by 8 bases, the J end by 0 bases, with 11 bases between. The CDR3 loop spans 14 amino acids. Germline loops: CDR1 MNHEY, CDR2 SVGAGI. The CDR3 loop reads CASLGLVSYNEQFF. Written as DNA, the CDR3 is TGTGCCAGCCTAGGACTGGTCTCCTACAATGAGCAGTTCTTC.

In this sample, this clone turned up a few times. The chain has TRBV11-2 and TRBJ2-7; D unresolved. V was shortened by 2 bases and J by 2 bases, with 7 bases between the two germline ends. Germline-derived CDR1 and CDR2 are SGHAT and FQNNGV. The CDR3 loop spans 13 amino acids. The CDR3 protein is CASSLIGPYEQYF. CDR3 DNA: TGTGCCAGCAGCTTAATCGGTCCCTACGAGCAGTACTTC.

The rearrangement links TRBV28 to TRBJ2-6, with 9 bases that match TRBD1. The CDR3 has 18 residues. CDR1 is MDHEN, CDR2 SYDVKM, per germline. V lost 3 bases to trimming and J lost 0 bases; unmatched junction nucleotides: 6. This chain's CDR3 is CASSLLGQGSSGANVLTF. Written as DNA, the CDR3 is TGTGCCAGCAGTTTGCTGGGACAGGGATCCTCTGGGGCCAACGTCCTGACTTTC.

V is TRBV6-5 and J is TRBJ2-6; unclear D gene. Germline V gene data show CDR1 as MNHEY and CDR2 as SVGAGI. This CDR3 is 15 amino acids long. Trimming stripped 6 bases from V and 0 bases from J, with 9 bases between. As DNA, the CDR3 is TGTGCCAGCAGATCCACCGGCTCTGGGGCCAACGTCCTGACTTTC. This sequence encodes CASRSTGSGANVLTF.

The chain carries TRBV7-2 and TRBJ1-2; 8 bases align to TRBD1. Germline V CDR1 and CDR2: SGHTA, FQGNSA. V was clipped by 5 bases and J by 1 base; unmatched bases: 3. The CDR3 is 14 residues long. The CDR3, as DNA: TGTGCCAGCAGCCGCGACAGGGGTAACTATGGCTACACCTTC. Translated, it gives CASSRDRGNYGYTF.

This clone was seen more than once but under ten times. The J gene is TRBJ1-2, the V gene TRBV7-2; TRBD1 matches at 8 bases. V shed 6 bases and J 5 bases; nucleotides not matched to a gene: 5. Per germline, CDR1 SGHTA and CDR2 FQGNSA. CDR3 length: 13 amino acids. The CDR3: CASRFDRGYGYTF. The CDR3 DNA sequence: TGTGCCAGCAGATTTGACAGGGGATATGGCTACACCTTC.

The V gene is TRBV7-9, the J gene TRBJ2-5, with D perhaps matching TRBD2 (5 bases). CDR1 is SEHNR and CDR2 is FQNEAQ in the germline V gene (reference sequence). The V end was cut by 5 bases, the J end by 2 bases, with 18 bases between. The CDR3 has 16 residues. In nucleotides, the CDR3 is TGTGCCAGCAGCCATTTCGGGCTAGCAGAACAAGAGACCCAGTACTTC. It is translated as CASSHFGLAEQETQYF.

The CDR3 bases are TGTGCCAGCCGGACTAGCGGGAGGGAGTCGAAGTTCTTC. This translates into CASRTSGRESKFF. The V and J genes are TRBV28 and TRBJ2-1; 15 bases map to TRBD2. Germline V gene data show CDR1 as MDHEN and CDR2 as SYDVKM. The CDR3 is 13 residues long. The V gene end was trimmed by 8 bases and the J gene end by 14 bases; junction bases not matched to a gene: 7. The variable domain in full, completed from reference TRBV28 and TRBJ2-1, reads DVKVTQSSRYLVKRTGEKVFLECVQDMDHENMFWYRQDPGLGLRLIYFSYDVKMKEKGDIPEGYSVSREKKERFSLILESASTNQTSMYLCASRTSGRESKFFGPGTRLTVL.

This clone was seen only a few times. The CDR3 here is CASTPLTGYTGELFF. DNA of the CDR3: TGTGCCAGCACCCCTCTCACGGGGTACACCGGGGAGCTGTTTTTT. The rearrangement links TRBV7-6 to TRBJ2-2; D is possibly TRBD2 (5 bases). There are 15 residues in the CDR3. V was clipped by 7 bases and J by 3 bases, with 15 bases between them. Germline V gives CDR1 SGHVS, CDR2 FNYEAQ.

A few counts support this clone. V and J are TRBV2 and TRBJ2-2; the match to TRBD2 covers 7 bases. CDR3 length: 13 amino acids. Germline V gives CDR1 SNHLY, CDR2 FYNNEI. J lost 6 bases, V lost 7 bases, and 5 bases had no gene match. The CDR3 DNA is TGTGCCAGCAATGGACTAGATGCCGGGGAGCTGTTTTTT. It yields the protein CASNGLDAGELFF. Full variable domain (missing parts from reference TRBV2 and TRBJ2-2): EPEVTQTPSHQVTQMGQEVILRCVPISNHLYFYWYRQILGQKVEFLVSFYNNEISEKSEIFDDQFSVERPDGSNFTLKIRSTKLEDSAMYFCASNGLDAGELFFGEGSRLTVL.

The chain combines TRBV7-9 with TRBJ2-7; no clear D gene. The CDR3 contains 13 residues. The V gene lost 5 bases and the J gene lost 3 bases, with 11 bases spanning the gap. Germline V gene lookup returns CDR1 SEHNR and CDR2 FQNEAQ (reference sequence). CDR3 in DNA: TGTGCCAGCAGCCAGACGGTCCTCTACGAGCAGTACTTC. It yields the protein CASSQTVLYEQYF.

The rearrangement links TRBV19 to TRBJ1-5; tentatively, D is TRBD1 (6 bases). There are 14 residues in the CDR3. V was trimmed by 7 bases and J by 7 bases, leaving 17 bases between them. Germline V lookup: CDR1 LNHDA, CDR2 SQIVND (reference sequence). CDR3 sequence: CASISTGQGQPQHF. In nucleotides, the CDR3 is TGTGCCAGTATTTCGACGGGACAAGGGCAGCCCCAGCATTTT.

This clone was counted only a few times. The chain links TRBV7-2 to TRBJ2-7, with D perhaps given as TRBD1 or TRBD2 (5 bases each). Germline V gene sequence: CDR1 SGHTA, CDR2 FQGNSA. The CDR3 runs 14 residues. Deletions cut 4 bases from V and 3 bases from J, with 13 bases between. The CDR3 sequence is CASSWGPSGYEQYF. CDR3 DNA: TGTGCCAGCAGCTGGGGACCCAGCGGCTACGAGCAGTACTTC.

This clone occurred a few times. This sequence joins TRBV5-5 and TRBJ2-1, with D hard to call. V lost 0 bases and J lost 3, with 7 bases in between. Germline assignment: CDR1 SGHKS and CDR2 YYEKEE (reference sequence). The CDR3 consists of 14 residues. The CDR3 nucleotides are TGTGCCAGCAGCTTGGACCCCTACTACAATGAGCAGTTCTTC. It encodes CASSLDPYYNEQFF.